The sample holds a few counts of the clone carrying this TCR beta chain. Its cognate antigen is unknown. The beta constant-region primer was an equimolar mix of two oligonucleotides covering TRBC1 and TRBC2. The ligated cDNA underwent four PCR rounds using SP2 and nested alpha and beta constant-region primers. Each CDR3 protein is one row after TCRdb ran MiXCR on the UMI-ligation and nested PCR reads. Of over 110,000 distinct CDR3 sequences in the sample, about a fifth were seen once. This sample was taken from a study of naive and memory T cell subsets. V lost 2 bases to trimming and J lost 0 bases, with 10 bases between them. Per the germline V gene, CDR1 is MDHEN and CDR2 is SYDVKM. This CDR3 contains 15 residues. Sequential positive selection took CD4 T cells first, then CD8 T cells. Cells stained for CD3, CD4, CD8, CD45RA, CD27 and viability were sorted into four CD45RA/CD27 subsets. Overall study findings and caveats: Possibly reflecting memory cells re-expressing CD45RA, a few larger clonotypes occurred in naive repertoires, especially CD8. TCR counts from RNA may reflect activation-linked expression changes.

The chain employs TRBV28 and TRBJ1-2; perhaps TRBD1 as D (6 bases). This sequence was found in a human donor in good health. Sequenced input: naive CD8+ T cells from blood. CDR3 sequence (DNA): TGTGCCAGCAGTTTAGGTTGGACAGCTAACTATGGCTACACCTTC. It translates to CASSLGWTANYGYTF.